Given below is one T cell receptor beta chain in context. Its antigen remains unknown. All patients were mismatch repair deficient, assessed by either PCR or immunohistochemistry. This table comes from immunoSEQ multiplex PCR, and its TCRdb copy is limited to in-frame clones, with some not included. The sample records approximately 100,000 clones, about 79% being singletons. These data originate in a study of PD-1 blockade in mismatch repair-deficient tumors. General study points: Rapid post-treatment expansion, then contraction, generally preceding radiologic response, marked tumor-resident clones.

CDR3 length equals 12 residues. V lost 5 bases to trimming and J lost 9 bases, with 11 bases between them. From germline, CDR1 is SGHVS and CDR2 FQNEAQ. The chain joins TRBV7-8 to TRBJ2-1, with no clear D. This TCR derives from an adult with mismatch repair-deficient cancer. The specimen comprised peripheral blood, sampled around 8 months after starting pembrolizumab. CDR3 DNA: TGTGCCAGCAGCCCCGGAGCAGCTGAGCAGTTCTTC. Translated: CASSPGAAEQFF.